This T cell receptor beta chain was identified in a study of graft-versus-host responses after intestinal transplantation. J lost 2 bases, V lost 3 bases, and 9 bases had no gene match. Germline CDR1 and CDR2: MNHEY and SMNVEV (reference sequence). The length of the CDR3 is 16 residues. A note on this clone: Its antigen is not identified.

Sequenced by immunoSEQ multiplex PCR; TCRdb stores in-frame clones only, minus some. The sample lists over 85,000 clones; roughly 95% were seen once. The sequenced sample was unstimulated CD8+ T cells sorted from spleen or lymph node cells, obtained before intestinal transplant. This sequence joins TRBV27 and TRBJ2-7; 8 bases match TRBD2. The clonotype was recovered from a human donor who received an intestinal transplant. CDR3 in amino acids: CASSFVGTTSAYEQYF. In DNA form, the CDR3 reads TGTGCCAGCAGTTTCGTCGGGACGACTAGCGCCTACGAGCAGTACTTC.